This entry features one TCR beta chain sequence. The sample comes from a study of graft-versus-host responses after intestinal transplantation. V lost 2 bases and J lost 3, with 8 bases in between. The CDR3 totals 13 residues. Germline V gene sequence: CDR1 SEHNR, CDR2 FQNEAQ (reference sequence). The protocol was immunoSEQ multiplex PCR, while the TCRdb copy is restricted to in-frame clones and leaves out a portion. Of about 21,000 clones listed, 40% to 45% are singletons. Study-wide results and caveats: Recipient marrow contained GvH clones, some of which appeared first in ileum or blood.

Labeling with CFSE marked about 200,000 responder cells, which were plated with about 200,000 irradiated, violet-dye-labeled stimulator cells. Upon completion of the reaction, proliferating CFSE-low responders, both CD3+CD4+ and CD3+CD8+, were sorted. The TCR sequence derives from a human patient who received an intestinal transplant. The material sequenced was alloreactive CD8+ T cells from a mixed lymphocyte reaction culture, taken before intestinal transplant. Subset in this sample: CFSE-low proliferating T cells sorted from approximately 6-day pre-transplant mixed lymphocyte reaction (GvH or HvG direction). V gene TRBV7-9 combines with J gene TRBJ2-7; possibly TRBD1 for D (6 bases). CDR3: CASSLRGGYEQYF. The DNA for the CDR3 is TGTGCCAGCAGCTTACGAGGGGGCTACGAGCAGTACTTC.